This is a list of T cell receptor beta chains from one sample in a study of early T cells in non-severe SARS-CoV-2 infection. TCRdb reprocessed the 5' RACE reads via MiXCR and lists one record per CDR3 protein. The sample holds just over 80,000 distinct CDR3 sequences; about an eighth are singletons and the top ten take around 1.5%. Sequencing was carried out using whole blood. The receptor source for this set is an adult who was a healthcare worker with PCR-confirmed SARS-CoV-2 infection or an uninfected control (not recorded which). Each CDR3 is given with its conserved first and last residue. The order of the fields is clone size, D gene, V gene, J gene, CDR3 protein, CDR3 DNA. D genes are given only for firm matches. Clone size is not always given. Where it is, it says once, few, many or a class for expanded clones.

size: -
D: -
V: TRBV20-1
J: TRBJ2-1
CDR3: CSASLTFVAASSYNEQFF
DNA: TGCAGTGCTAGCCTTACTTTTGTAGCGGCAAGCTCCTACAATGAGCAGTTCTTC

size: many
D: TRBD2
V: TRBV6-2/TRBV6-3
J: TRBJ2-1
CDR3: CASSSPRAGGPYNEQFF
DNA: TGTGCCAGCAGCTCCCCCCGGGCGGGGGGCCCTTACAATGAGCAGTTCTTC

size: many
D: TRBD2
V: TRBV6-1
J: TRBJ2-1
CDR3: CASSYSGGAVNEQFF
DNA: TGTGCCAGCAGCTATAGCGGGGGGGCGGTCAATGAGCAGTTCTTC

size: many
D: -
V: TRBV3-1
J: TRBJ1-1
CDR3: CASSQTQQLRSFF
DNA: TGTGCCAGCAGCCAAACCCAACAGCTTCGGTCTTTCTTT

size: -
D: -
V: TRBV5-1
J: TRBJ1-6
CDR3: CASRDGSEGNSPLHF
DNA: TGCGCCAGCAGGGACGGAAGCGAAGGGAATTCACCCCTCCACTTT

size: -
D: TRBD2
V: TRBV12-3/TRBV12-4
J: TRBJ2-2
CDR3: CASRVLGGARVGELFF
DNA: TGTGCCAGCAGAGTTCTCGGGGGGGCCCGGGTCGGGGAGCTGTTTTTT

size: many
D: TRBD1
V: TRBV12-3/TRBV12-4
J: TRBJ1-2
CDR3: CASSLRQGQGNTF
DNA: TGTGCCAGCAGTTTAAGGCAGGGACAGGGAAACACCTTC

size: many
D: TRBD1
V: TRBV6-1
J: TRBJ2-1
CDR3: CASRGDRAKQFF
DNA: TGTGCCAGCAGGGGGGACAGGGCCAAGCAGTTCTTC

size: many
D: -
V: TRBV7-9
J: TRBJ2-6
CDR3: CASSPGGAGANVLTF
DNA: TGTGCCAGCAGTCCCGGGGGCGCCGGGGCCAACGTCCTGACTTTC

size: many
D: -
V: TRBV7-2
J: TRBJ2-7
CDR3: CASSLVAYEQYF
DNA: TGTGCCAGCAGCTTAGTAGCTTACGAGCAGTACTTC

size: few
D: -
V: TRBV5-1
J: TRBJ1-1
CDR3: CASSDQGSKGNTEAFF
DNA: TGCGCCAGCAGTGATCAGGGGTCGAAGGGGAACACTGAAGCTTTCTTT

size: few
D: -
V: TRBV11-3
J: TRBJ2-5
CDR3: CASSSNGETQYF
DNA: TGTGCCAGCAGCTCCAATGGGGAGACCCAGTACTTC

size: many
D: -
V: TRBV29-1
J: TRBJ1-2
CDR3: CSVTPEGQYGYTF
DNA: TGCAGCGTTACCCCTGAGGGGCAGTATGGCTACACCTTC

size: -
D: TRBD2
V: TRBV5-6
J: TRBJ2-1
CDR3: CASSLAPLSGGSYNEQFF
DNA: TGTGCCAGCAGCTTGGCTCCCTTGAGCGGGGGCTCCTACAATGAGCAGTTCTTC

size: -
D: -
V: TRBV29-1
J: TRBJ2-7
CDR3: CSVATGDGVVQYF
DNA: TGCAGCGTCGCGACGGGCGATGGGGTTGTGCAGTACTTC

size: -
D: TRBD1
V: TRBV6-6
J: TRBJ2-5
CDR3: CASSYPGGKTQYF
DNA: TGTGCCAGCAGTTACCCAGGGGGTAAGACCCAGTACTTC

size: many
D: -
V: TRBV29-1
J: TRBJ2-1
CDR3: CSVVEALLNEQFF
DNA: TGCAGCGTTGTTGAGGCTTTATTGAATGAGCAGTTCTTC

size: many
D: -
V: TRBV27
J: TRBJ1-5
CDR3: CASSLSRARGTQPQHF
DNA: TGTGCCAGCAGTTTAAGTCGGGCAAGGGGGACTCAGCCCCAGCATTTT

size: few
D: TRBD2
V: TRBV7-6
J: TRBJ2-5
CDR3: CASSLPERGLAEETQYF
DNA: TGTGCCAGCAGCTTACCGGAACGGGGACTAGCGGAGGAGACCCAGTACTTC

size: few
D: -
V: TRBV5-1
J: TRBJ2-2
CDR3: CASSPETNTGELFF
DNA: TGCGCCAGCAGCCCGGAGACGAACACCGGGGAGCTGTTTTTT

size: -
D: TRBD2
V: TRBV19
J: TRBJ2-1
CDR3: CASSISFGGGRPSSYNEQFF
DNA: TGTGCCAGTAGTATCTCTTTCGGCGGGGGGCGACCTAGCTCCTACAATGAGCAGTTCTTC

size: few
D: TRBD1
V: TRBV5-1
J: TRBJ2-2
CDR3: CASSYATGTGTGGELFF
DNA: TGCGCCAGCAGCTACGCCACGGGGACAGGGACGGGCGGGGAGCTGTTTTTT

size: -
D: -
V: TRBV7-2
J: TRBJ2-3
CDR3: CASSLVLGRTDTQYF
DNA: TGTGCCAGCAGCTTGGTACTAGGCCGCACAGATACGCAGTATTTT

size: -
D: TRBD1
V: TRBV20-1
J: TRBJ1-2
CDR3: CSASAGGTSNYGYTF
DNA: TGCAGTGCTAGCGCAGGGGGCACATCTAACTATGGCTACACCTTC

size: many
D: -
V: TRBV4-2
J: TRBJ1-2
CDR3: CASSPQVAVGLGKAHYGYTF
DNA: TGTGCCAGCAGTCCACAGGTGGCGGTTGGGTTGGGCAAAGCGCACTATGGCTACACCTTC

size: many
D: -
V: TRBV18
J: TRBJ1-2
CDR3: CASSPTAEGYTF
DNA: TGTGCCAGCTCACCTACAGCGGAGGGCTACACCTTC

size: few
D: -
V: TRBV4-3
J: TRBJ1-3
CDR3: CASSQTQGGGNTIYF
DNA: TGCGCCAGCAGCCAGACCCAGGGAGGCGGAAACACCATATATTTT

size: many
D: -
V: TRBV20-1
J: TRBJ1-2
CDR3: CSARDWVSSGYTF
DNA: TGCAGTGCTAGAGATTGGGTCAGCTCTGGCTACACCTTC

size: -
D: TRBD1
V: TRBV20-1
J: TRBJ1-2
CDR3: CSASDRASTYGYTF
DNA: TGCAGTGCCTCGGACAGGGCATCTACCTATGGCTACACCTTC

size: -
D: TRBD1
V: TRBV5-1
J: TRBJ2-7
CDR3: CASGQAVDGEQYF
DNA: TGCGCCAGCGGACAGGCCGTTGACGGCGAGCAGTACTTC

size: many
D: -
V: TRBV20-1
J: TRBJ1-2
CDR3: CSAFSGPFEDYGYTF
DNA: TGCAGTGCGTTCTCCGGGCCCTTCGAGGACTATGGCTACACCTTC

size: -
D: -
V: TRBV2
J: TRBJ2-3
CDR3: CASRGLTDTQYF
DNA: TGTGCCAGCAGGGGGTTGACAGATACGCAGTATTTT

size: many
D: -
V: TRBV7-9
J: TRBJ2-1
CDR3: CASSSTGYYNEQFF
DNA: TGTGCCAGCAGCTCCACAGGGTACTACAATGAGCAGTTCTTC

size: -
D: TRBD1
V: TRBV12-3/TRBV12-4
J: TRBJ1-2
CDR3: CASSPTGAGYGYTF
DNA: TGTGCCAGCAGTCCCACAGGGGCGGGGTATGGCTACACCTTC

size: many
D: -
V: TRBV5-1
J: TRBJ1-6
CDR3: CASSSEAQRGDYNSPLHF
DNA: TGCGCCAGCAGCTCAGAGGCGCAGCGAGGAGATTATAATTCACCCCTCCACTTT

size: -
D: TRBD1
V: TRBV20-1
J: TRBJ1-2
CDR3: CSAGRGSVWYGYTF
DNA: TGCAGTGCGGGCAGGGGGTCCGTTTGGTATGGCTACACCTTC

size: -
D: -
V: TRBV12-5
J: TRBJ2-3
CDR3: CASGPSTDTQYF
DNA: TGTGCTAGTGGTCCGAGCACAGATACGCAGTATTTT

size: once
D: -
V: TRBV5-1
J: TRBJ2-5
CDR3: CASSPGWETQYF
DNA: TGCGCCAGCAGCCCGGGATGGGAGACCCAGTACTTC

size: many
D: TRBD2
V: TRBV11-1
J: TRBJ2-1
CDR3: CASSLTAGGLSEQFF
DNA: TGTGCCAGCAGCTTAACAGCGGGGGGGCTTAGTGAGCAGTTCTTC

size: -
D: -
V: TRBV20-1
J: TRBJ1-4
CDR3: CSAREDSTNEKLFF
DNA: TGCAGTGCTAGGGAGGACAGCACTAATGAAAAACTGTTTTTT

size: many
D: -
V: TRBV5-1
J: TRBJ2-2
CDR3: CASSPEAGELFF
DNA: TGCGCCAGCAGCCCGGAGGCCGGGGAGCTGTTTTTT

size: -
D: -
V: TRBV19
J: TRBJ2-3
CDR3: CASSMGGTDTQYF
DNA: TGTGCCAGTAGTATGGGGGGCACAGATACGCAGTATTTT

size: -
D: -
V: TRBV7-2
J: TRBJ1-6
CDR3: CASSLTGGSPLHF
DNA: TGTGCCAGCAGCTTAACGGGTGGCTCACCCCTCCACTTT

size: -
D: -
V: TRBV12-3/TRBV12-4
J: TRBJ1-2
CDR3: CASSWGGTNYGYTF
DNA: TGTGCCAGCAGCTGGGGGGGGACTAACTATGGCTACACCTTC

size: few
D: -
V: TRBV21-1
J: TRBJ1-5
CDR3: CASSKIRRTGRDNQPQHF
DNA: TGTGCCAGCAGCAAAATAAGGCGGACAGGGAGGGACAATCAGCCCCAGCATTTT

size: many
D: -
V: TRBV19
J: TRBJ1-5
CDR3: CASSMTAAQPQHF
DNA: TGTGCCAGTAGTATGACCGCTGCCCAGCCCCAGCATTTT